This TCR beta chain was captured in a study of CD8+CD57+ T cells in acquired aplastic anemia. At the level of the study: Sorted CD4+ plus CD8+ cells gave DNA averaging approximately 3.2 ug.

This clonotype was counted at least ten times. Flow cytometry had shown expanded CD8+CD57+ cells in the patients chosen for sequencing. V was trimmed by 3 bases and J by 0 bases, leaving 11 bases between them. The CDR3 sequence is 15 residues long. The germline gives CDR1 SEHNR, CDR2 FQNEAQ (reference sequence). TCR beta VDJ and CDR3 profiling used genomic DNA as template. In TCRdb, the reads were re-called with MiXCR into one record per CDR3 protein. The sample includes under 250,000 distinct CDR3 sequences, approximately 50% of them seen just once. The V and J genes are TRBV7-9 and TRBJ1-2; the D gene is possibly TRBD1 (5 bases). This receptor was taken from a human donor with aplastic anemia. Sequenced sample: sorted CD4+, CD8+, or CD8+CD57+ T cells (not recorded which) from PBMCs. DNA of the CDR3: TGTGCCAGCAGCTTTGACAGAAAGACTAACTATGGCTACACCTTC. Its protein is CASSFDRKTNYGYTF. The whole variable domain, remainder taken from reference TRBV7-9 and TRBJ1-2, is DTGVSQNPRHKITKRGQNVTFRCDPISEHNRLYWYRQTLGQGPEFLTYFQNEAQLEKSRLLSDRFSAERPKGSFSTLEIQRTEQGDSAMYLCASSFDRKTNYGYTFGSGTRLTVV.